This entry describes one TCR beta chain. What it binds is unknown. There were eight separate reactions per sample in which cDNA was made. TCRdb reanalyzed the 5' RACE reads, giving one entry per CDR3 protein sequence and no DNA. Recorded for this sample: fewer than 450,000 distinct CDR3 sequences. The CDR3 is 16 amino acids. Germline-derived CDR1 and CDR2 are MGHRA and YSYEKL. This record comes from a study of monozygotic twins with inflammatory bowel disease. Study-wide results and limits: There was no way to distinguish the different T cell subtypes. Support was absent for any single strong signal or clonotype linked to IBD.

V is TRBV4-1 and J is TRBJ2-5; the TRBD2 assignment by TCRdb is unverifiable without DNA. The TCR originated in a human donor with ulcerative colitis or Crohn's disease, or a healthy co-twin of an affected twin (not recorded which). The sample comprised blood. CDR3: CASTPLQGIGLGTQYF.